These 9 T cell receptor beta chains were all obtained from the same sample, sequenced in a study of blood T cell repertoires in COVID-19. The data were produced by immunoSEQ multiplex PCR, yet TCRdb's version contains in-frame clones alone and is incomplete. Among more than 110,000 clones, approximately 79% were seen once, and the ten largest hold around 2.9%. Sequencing was carried out using PBMCs or T cells enriched from blood (not recorded which). These receptors all come from a woman between 50 and 59 years old who had recovered from COVID-19.

With respect to this clone: Other DNA sequences of this sample code for an identical CDR3. The rearrangement uses TRBV27 and TRBJ1-4; 11 nucleotides agree with TRBD1. The J segment lost 8 bases and the V segment lost 3 bases, leaving 5 bases of the junction unmatched. The CDR3 contains 15 residues. Germline lookup yields CDR1 MNHEY and CDR2 SMNVEV (reference sequence). CDR3 protein: CASSLGTGGREKLFF. The CDR3 coding sequence is TGTGCCAGCAGTTTGGGGACAGGGGGGCGGGAAAAACTGTTTTTT. The full variable domain, completed using reference TRBV27 and TRBJ1-4, is EAQVTQNPRYLITVTGKKLTVTCSQNMNHEYMSWYRQDPGLGLRQIYYSMNVEVTDKGDVPEGYKVSRKEKRNFPLILESPSPNQTSLYFCASSLGTGGREKLFFGSGTQLSVL.

This clone was observed a handful of times. The genes are TRBV7-3 and TRBJ2-5; the match to TRBD1 covers 7 bases. Germline CDR1 and CDR2: SGHTA and FQGTGA. The CDR3 sequence is 15 residues long. V shed 5 bases and J 5 bases; nucleotides not matched to a gene: 11. The DNA of the CDR3 is TGTGCCAGCAGCCCGGGACAGCCGACCGGGGAGACCCAGTACTTC. Its translation is CASSPGQPTGETQYF. Filled out from reference TRBV7-3 and TRBJ2-5, the complete variable domain reads GAGVSQTPSNKVTEKGKYVELRCDPISGHTALYWYRQSLGQGPEFLIYFQGTGAADDSGLPNDRFFAVRPEGSVSTLKIQRTERGDSAVYLCASSPGQPTGETQYFGPGTRLLVL.

The rearrangement uses TRBV3-1 (or the pseudogene TRBV3-2) and TRBJ1-1; D is undetermined. Germline-derived CDR1 and CDR2 are LGHDT and YNNKEL (reference sequence). The CDR3 runs to 13 residues. V lost 1 base, J lost 2 bases, and 5 bases lay in between. CDR3 region: CASSQGQNTEAFF. The CDR3 bases are TGTGCCAGCAGCCAAGGGCAAAACACTGAAGCTTTCTTT.

This rearrangement joins TRBV5-6 to TRBJ2-3; D might be TRBD1 (5 bases). V was clipped by 7 bases and J by 6 bases, with 12 bases between them. The germline gives CDR1 SGHDT, CDR2 YYEEEE. CDR3 length: 12 residues. The CDR3 DNA reads TGTGCCAGCCGGAAGCCAGGGGATACGCAGTATTTT. As protein: CASRKPGDTQYF.

CDR3 DNA sequence: TGCGCCAGCAGTGATCGACAGGGGGGGACCCAGTACTTC. This gives the protein CASSDRQGGTQYF. The V call is TRBV10-1, the J call TRBJ2-5, with 9 bases aligning to TRBD1. The germline V gene has CDR1 WNHNN and CDR2 SYGVQD (reference sequence). The CDR3 has 13 residues. V gave up 3 bases and J gave up 7 bases; unmatched junction bases: 3.

The gene calls are TRBV11-3 and TRBJ1-4; no firm D call. V was trimmed by 3 bases and J by 6 bases, leaving 8 bases between them. Per germline, CDR1 SGHNT and CDR2 YENEEA. The CDR3 is made up of 13 amino acids. In nucleotides, the CDR3 is TGTGCCAGCAGCTTGGGAGGAGATGAAAAACTGTTTTTT. Residues: CASSLGGDEKLFF.

The V call is TRBV9, the J call TRBJ2-5, with 10 bases identical to TRBD2. The V segment lost 2 bases and the J segment 4 bases; nucleotides outside the gene matches: 2. CDR3 length equals 14 residues. Germline V gene lookup returns CDR1 SGDLS and CDR2 YYNGEE. The CDR3 reads CASSVSGRTETQYF. As DNA, the CDR3 is TGTGCCAGCAGCGTTAGCGGGAGGACAGAGACCCAGTACTTC.

This sequence joins TRBV9 and TRBJ2-1, with TRBD2 as a possible D gene (6 bases). Between the trimmed V and J ends, which lost 3 bases and 5 bases, there was a span of 12 bases. In germline, CDR1 is SGDLS, CDR2 YYNGEE. CDR3 length: 14 residues. CDR3 in amino acids: CASSALSGDNEQFF. CDR3 bases: TGTGCCAGCAGCGCCCTTTCGGGGGACAATGAGCAGTTCTTC.

This clone appeared a single time. V gene TRBV24-1 combines with J gene TRBJ2-5; D is undetermined. The CDR3 sequence is 13 residues long. V dropped 3 bases and J dropped 0 bases, with 4 bases sitting between them. The germline gives CDR1 KGHDR, CDR2 SFDVKD. Here the CDR3 DNA reads TGTGCCACCAGTGATCAGTACCAAGAGACCCAGTACTTC. It yields the protein CATSDQYQETQYF.